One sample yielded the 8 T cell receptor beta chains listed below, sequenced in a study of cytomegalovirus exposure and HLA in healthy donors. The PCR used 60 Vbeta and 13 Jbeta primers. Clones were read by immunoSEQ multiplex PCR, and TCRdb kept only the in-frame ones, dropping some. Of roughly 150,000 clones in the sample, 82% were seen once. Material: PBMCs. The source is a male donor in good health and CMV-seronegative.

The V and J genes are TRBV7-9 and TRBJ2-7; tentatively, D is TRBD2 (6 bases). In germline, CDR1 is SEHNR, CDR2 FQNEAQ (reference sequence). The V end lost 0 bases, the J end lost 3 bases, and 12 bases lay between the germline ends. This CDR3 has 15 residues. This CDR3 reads CASSLAASVVYEQYF. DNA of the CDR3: TGTGCCAGCAGCTTAGCGGCTAGCGTGGTCTACGAGCAGTACTTC.

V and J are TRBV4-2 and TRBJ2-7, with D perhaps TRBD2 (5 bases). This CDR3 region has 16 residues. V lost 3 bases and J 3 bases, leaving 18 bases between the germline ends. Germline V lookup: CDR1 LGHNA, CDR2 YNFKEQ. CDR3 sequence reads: CASSQGPSAEDYEQYF. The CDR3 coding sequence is TGTGCCAGCAGCCAGGGTCCATCGGCGGAGGACTACGAGCAGTACTTC.

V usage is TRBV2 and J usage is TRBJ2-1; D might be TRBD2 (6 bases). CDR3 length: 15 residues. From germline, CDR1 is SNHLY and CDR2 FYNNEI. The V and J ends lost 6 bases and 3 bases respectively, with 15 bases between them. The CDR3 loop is CASRQGRTDYNEQFF. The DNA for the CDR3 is TGTGCCAGCAGACAAGGGAGGACCGACTACAATGAGCAGTTCTTC.

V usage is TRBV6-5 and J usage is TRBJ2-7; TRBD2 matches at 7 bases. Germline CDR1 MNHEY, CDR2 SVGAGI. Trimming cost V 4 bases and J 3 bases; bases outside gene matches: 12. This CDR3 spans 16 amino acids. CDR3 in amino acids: CASSSPQGREVYEQYF. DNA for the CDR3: TGTGCCAGCAGTTCCCCGCAAGGGAGGGAAGTCTACGAGCAGTACTTC.

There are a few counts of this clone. The CDR3: CASSLGTGHYEQYF. The CDR3, as DNA: TGCGCCAGCAGCCTTGGGACAGGCCACTACGAGCAGTACTTC. The J gene is TRBJ2-7, the V gene TRBV5-1; the match to TRBD1 covers 8 bases. After removal of 4 bases from V and 3 bases from J, the junction contained 6 bases not matched to a gene. This CDR3 has 14 amino acids. From germline, CDR1 is SGHRS and CDR2 YFSETQ. Variable domain in full (rest from reference TRBV5-1 and TRBJ2-7): KAGVTQTPRYLIKTRGQQVTLSCSPISGHRSVSWYQQTPGQGLQFLFEYFSETQRNKGNFPGRFSGRQFSNSRSEMNVSTLELGDSALYLCASSLGTGHYEQYFGPGTRLTVT.

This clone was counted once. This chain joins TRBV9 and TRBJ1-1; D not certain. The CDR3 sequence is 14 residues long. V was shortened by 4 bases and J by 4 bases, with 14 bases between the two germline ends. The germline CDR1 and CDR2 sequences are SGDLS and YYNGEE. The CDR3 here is CASSPIPEGTEAFF. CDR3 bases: TGTGCCAGCAGCCCAATACCGGAGGGCACTGAAGCTTTCTTT.

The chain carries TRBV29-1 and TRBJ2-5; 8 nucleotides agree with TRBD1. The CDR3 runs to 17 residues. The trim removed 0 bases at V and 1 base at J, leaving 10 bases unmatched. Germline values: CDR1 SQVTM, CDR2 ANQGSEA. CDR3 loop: CSVEDISATGGQETQYF. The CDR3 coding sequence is TGCAGCGTTGAAGACATATCCGCAACAGGGGGCCAAGAGACCCAGTACTTC.

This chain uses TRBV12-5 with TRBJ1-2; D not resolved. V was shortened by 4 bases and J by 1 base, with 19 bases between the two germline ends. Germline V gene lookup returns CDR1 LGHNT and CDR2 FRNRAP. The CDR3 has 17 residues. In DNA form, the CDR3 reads TGTGCTAGTGGTTCATGGCCCACTATCGGGGTTAACTATGGCTACACCTTC. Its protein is CASGSWPTIGVNYGYTF.